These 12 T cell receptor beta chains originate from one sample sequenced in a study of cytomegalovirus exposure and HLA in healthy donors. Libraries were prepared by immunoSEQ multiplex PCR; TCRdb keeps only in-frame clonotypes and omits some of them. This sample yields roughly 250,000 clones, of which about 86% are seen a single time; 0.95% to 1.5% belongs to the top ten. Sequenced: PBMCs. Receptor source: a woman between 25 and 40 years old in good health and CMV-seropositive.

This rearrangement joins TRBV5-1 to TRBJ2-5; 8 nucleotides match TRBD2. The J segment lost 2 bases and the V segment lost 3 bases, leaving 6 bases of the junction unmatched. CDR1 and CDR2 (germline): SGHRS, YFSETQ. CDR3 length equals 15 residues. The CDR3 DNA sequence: TGCGCCAGCAGCTATTATAGCGGGATTCAAGAGACCCAGTACTTC. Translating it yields CASSYYSGIQETQYF.

CDR3 loop: CASRPGVAGGDEQFF. The DNA of the CDR3 is TGTGCCAGCAGACCCGGGGTAGCGGGAGGGGATGAGCAGTTCTTC. V and J are TRBV11-2 and TRBJ2-1, with TRBD2 matching over 11 bases. Germline V gene data show CDR1 as SGHAT and CDR2 as FQNNGV. The CDR3 extends over 15 amino acids. J gave up 8 bases and V 6 bases, and 9 bases lay outside the gene matches.

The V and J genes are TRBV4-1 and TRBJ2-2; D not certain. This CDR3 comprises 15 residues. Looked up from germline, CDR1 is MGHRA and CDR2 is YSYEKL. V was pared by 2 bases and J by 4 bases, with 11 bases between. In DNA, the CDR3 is TGCGCCAGCAGCCAAAGATTAGTGAGCACCGGGGAGCTGTTTTTT. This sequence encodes CASSQRLVSTGELFF.

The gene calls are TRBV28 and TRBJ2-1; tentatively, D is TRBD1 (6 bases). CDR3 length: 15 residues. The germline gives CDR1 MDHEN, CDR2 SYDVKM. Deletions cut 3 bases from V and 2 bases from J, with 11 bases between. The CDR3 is CASSFWGTTYNEQFF. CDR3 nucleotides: TGTGCCAGCAGTTTTTGGGGGACAACCTACAATGAGCAGTTCTTC.

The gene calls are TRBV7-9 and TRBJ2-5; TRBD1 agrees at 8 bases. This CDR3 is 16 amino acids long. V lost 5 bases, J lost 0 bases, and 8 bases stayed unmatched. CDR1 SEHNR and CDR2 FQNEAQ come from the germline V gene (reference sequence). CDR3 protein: CASSRWTGSNQETQYF. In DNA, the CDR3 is TGTGCCAGCAGCCGATGGACAGGGTCTAACCAAGAGACCCAGTACTTC.

The CDR3 DNA sequence: TGTGCCAGCAGAGACTCACAGGGGTACACTAATGAAAAACTGTTTTTT. Amino acid sequence: CASRDSQGYTNEKLFF. J is TRBJ1-4 and V is TRBV27, with 7 positions matching TRBD1. Germline-derived CDR1 and CDR2 are MNHEY and SMNVEV (reference sequence). The CDR3 runs 16 residues. V shed 6 bases and J 2 bases; nucleotides not matched to a gene: 9.

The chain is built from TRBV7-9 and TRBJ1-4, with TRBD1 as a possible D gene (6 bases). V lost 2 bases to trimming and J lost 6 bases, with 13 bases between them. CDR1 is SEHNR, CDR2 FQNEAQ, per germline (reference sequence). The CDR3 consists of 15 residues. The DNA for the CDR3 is TGTGCCAGCAGCTTACTACAGGGCTGGGATGAAAAACTGTTTTTT. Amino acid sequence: CASSLLQGWDEKLFF.

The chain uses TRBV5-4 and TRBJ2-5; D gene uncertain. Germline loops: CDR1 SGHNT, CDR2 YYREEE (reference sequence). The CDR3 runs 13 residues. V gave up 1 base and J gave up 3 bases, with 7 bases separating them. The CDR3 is CASSLKLEETQYF. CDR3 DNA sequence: TGTGCCAGCAGCTTGAAGCTAGAAGAGACCCAGTACTTC. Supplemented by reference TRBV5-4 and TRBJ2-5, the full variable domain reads ETGVTQSPTHLIKTRGQQVTLRCSSQSGHNTVSWYQQALGQGPQFIFQYYREEENGRGNFPPRFSGLQFPNYSSELNVNALELDDSALYLCASSLKLEETQYFGPGTRLLVL.

The CDR3 DNA reads TGTGCCATCAGTGAGGACAGCCAATACTATGGCTACACCTTC. The encoded protein is CAISEDSQYYGYTF. The chain joins TRBV10-3 to TRBJ1-2, with D possibly TRBD1 on 5 matching bases. Germline V gene data show CDR1 as ENHRY and CDR2 as SYGVKD. This CDR3 spans 14 amino acids. V lost 2 bases and J lost 3, with 10 bases in between.

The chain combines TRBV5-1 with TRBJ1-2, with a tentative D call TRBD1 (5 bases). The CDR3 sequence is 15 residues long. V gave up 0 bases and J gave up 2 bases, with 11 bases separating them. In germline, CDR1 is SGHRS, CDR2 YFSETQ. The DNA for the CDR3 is TGCGCCAGCAGCTTGGGTAGGGGCAGGAACTATGGCTACACCTTC. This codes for CASSLGRGRNYGYTF.

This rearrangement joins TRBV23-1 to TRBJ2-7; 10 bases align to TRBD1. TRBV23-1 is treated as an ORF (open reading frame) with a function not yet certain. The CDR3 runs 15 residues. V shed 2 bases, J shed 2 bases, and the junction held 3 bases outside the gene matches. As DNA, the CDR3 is TGCGCCAGCAGTCAAGGGACAGGGGCTACCTACGAGCAGTACTTC. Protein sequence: CASSQGTGATYEQYF.

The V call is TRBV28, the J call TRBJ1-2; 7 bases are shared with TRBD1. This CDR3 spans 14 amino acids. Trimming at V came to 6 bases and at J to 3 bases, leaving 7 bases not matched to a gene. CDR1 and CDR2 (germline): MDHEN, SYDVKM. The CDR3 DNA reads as TGTGCCAGCAGGACTTCAGGGGGTTACTATGGCTACACCTTC. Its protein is CASRTSGGYYGYTF.